This entry is about one T cell receptor beta chain. Sequenced by immunoSEQ multiplex PCR; TCRdb stores in-frame clones only, minus some. The table has 150,000 to 200,000 clones, 90% seen once. These data come from a study of control samples from healthy donors and cancer patients. The clonotype comes from a woman aged 45-65 years in good health. The sequenced sample consisted of blood.

The DNA for the CDR3 is TGTGCCTGGAGTCTCGGGGTCACAGGGGTCTGGGACGAGCAGTACTTC. This codes for CAWSLGVTGVWDEQYF. This sequence joins TRBV30 and TRBJ2-7, with 7 bases aligning to TRBD1. Germline V lookup: CDR1 GTSNPN, CDR2 SVGIG (reference sequence). This CDR3 is 16 amino acids long. The J segment lost 5 bases and the V segment lost 2 bases, leaving 15 bases of the junction unmatched.